The 17 T cell receptor beta chains below come from one sample, sequenced in a study of T cell responses to AZD1222 COVID-19 vaccine. TCRdb keeps only in-frame clones here, not all; method: immunoSEQ multiplex PCR. The data show some 200,000 clones, approximately 94% seen once. Sequences were derived from peripheral blood, sampled 28 days after the second dose of the MenACWY control vaccine. These receptors came from an adult who received the MenACWY meningococcal vaccine as a control.

This clone has only one observation. J is TRBJ2-7 and V is TRBV3-1 (or the pseudogene TRBV3-2); 8 bases align to TRBD2. Germline V gene data show CDR1 as LGHDT and CDR2 as YNNKEL (reference sequence). Germline trimming cut 1 base from V and 3 bases from J; bases unmatched to any gene: 5. This CDR3 has 15 amino acids. CDR3 nucleotide sequence: TGTGCCAGCAGCCAAGTCGTCGGGGGGGGCTACGAGCAGTACTTC. Its translation: CASSQVVGGGYEQYF.

V is TRBV4-2 and J is TRBJ1-1, with 8 bases aligning to TRBD1. V trimming: 1 base; J trimming: 4 bases; junction bases outside the gene matches: 14. Germline CDR1 and CDR2: LGHNA and YNFKEQ. CDR3 size: 18 residues. The CDR3 loop reads CASSQGTSLGQGRTEAFF. In DNA, the CDR3 is TGTGCCAGCAGCCAAGGGACGTCCCTTGGACAGGGTCGCACTGAAGCTTTCTTT.

This clone turned up a few times. The gene calls are TRBV5-4 and TRBJ2-7; the D gene is possibly TRBD2 (5 bases). This CDR3 spans 11 amino acids. The germline V and J ends were trimmed by 3 bases and 4 bases, with 5 bases remaining between them. Germline values: CDR1 SGHNT, CDR2 YYREEE (reference sequence). Here the CDR3 DNA reads TGTGCCAGCAGCTCGGGGTACGAGCAGTACTTC. Encoded protein: CASSSGYEQYF.

The chain has TRBV4-1 and TRBJ1-2; 7 positions match TRBD1. The CDR3 length is 15 residues. Germline assignment: CDR1 MGHRA and CDR2 YSYEKL. Germline trimming cut 0 bases from V and 5 bases from J; bases unmatched to any gene: 6. The CDR3 sequence is CASSQDEGARYGYTF. The CDR3 coding sequence is TGCGCCAGCAGCCAAGATGAGGGGGCGCGGTATGGCTACACCTTC.

V is TRBV5-1 and J is TRBJ2-4, with D possibly TRBD1 on 7 matching bases. Looked up from germline, CDR1 is SGHRS and CDR2 is YFSETQ. This CDR3 contains 15 residues. The germline V and J ends were trimmed by 3 bases and 6 bases, with 16 bases remaining between them. The CDR3 bases are TGCGCCAGCAGCTCCCAGGGGGGAAATTCAAACATTCAGTACTTC. This encodes CASSSQGGNSNIQYF. The complete variable domain, with remaining parts taken from reference TRBV5-1 and TRBJ2-4, reads KAGVTQTPRYLIKTRGQQVTLSCSPISGHRSVSWYQQTPGQGLQFLFEYFSETQRNKGNFPGRFSGRQFSNSRSEMNVSTLELGDSALYLCASSSQGGNSNIQYFGAGTRLSVL.

This chain joins TRBV6-5 and TRBJ2-7; D perhaps matches TRBD1 (6 bases). Germline assignment: CDR1 MNHEY and CDR2 SVGAGI. The V gene lost 2 bases and the J gene lost 3 bases, with 11 bases spanning the gap. The CDR3 consists of 14 residues. The CDR3 DNA reads as TGTGCCAGCAGTTACGGGACAACCATCTACGAGCAGTACTTC. Its translation: CASSYGTTIYEQYF.

CDR3 protein: CASSLGQTQYF. The CDR3 DNA sequence: TGTGCCAGCAGCTTAGGGCAGACCCAGTACTTC. The V gene is TRBV7-9, the J gene TRBJ2-5; D not resolved. CDR1 SEHNR and CDR2 FQNEAQ come from the germline V gene (reference sequence). CDR3 length equals 11 residues. V was cut by 1 base and J by 6 bases, with 3 bases left in between.

The chain is built from TRBV2 and TRBJ2-3, with D perhaps TRBD1 or TRBD2 (5 bases each). The CDR3 totals 13 residues. Trimming cost V 8 bases and J 1 base, with 10 bases left between them. Per the germline V gene, CDR1 is SNHLY and CDR2 is FYNNEI. CDR3 protein: CASGGSGTDTQYF. CDR3 in DNA: TGTGCCAGCGGGGGTAGCGGCACAGATACGCAGTATTTT.

In DNA form, the CDR3 reads TGTGCCAGTAGTATAAGGGCTAGCGTGAACACCGGGGAGCTGTTTTTT. This translates into CASSIRASVNTGELFF. The V and J genes are TRBV19 and TRBJ2-2, with a tentative D call TRBD2 (6 bases). Looked up from germline, CDR1 is LNHDA and CDR2 is SQIVND (reference sequence). The CDR3 spans 16 residues. Trimming pared 2 bases from V and 1 base from J, leaving 11 bases between.

Only a few counts were recorded for this clone. The J gene is TRBJ1-5, the V gene TRBV28, with 7 bases identical to TRBD1. This CDR3 spans 15 amino acids. V trimming: 5 bases; J trimming: 6 bases; junction bases outside the gene matches: 10. From germline, CDR1 is MDHEN and CDR2 SYDVKM. CDR3 DNA sequence: TGTGCCAGCAGTGCTGGGGAGGGGGCTGGTCAGCCCCAGCATTTT. Translating gives CASSAGEGAGQPQHF.

This chain connects TRBV19 to TRBJ1-5; D ambiguous. Germline CDR1 is LNHDA and CDR2 is SQIVND (reference sequence). This CDR3 comprises 13 residues. Trimming removed 0 bases from V and 4 bases from J, with 4 bases in between. CDR3 residues: CASSIDKNQPQHF. The CDR3 DNA sequence: TGTGCCAGTAGTATAGATAAGAATCAGCCCCAGCATTTT.

This clone was seen once. The gene calls are TRBV4-3 and TRBJ1-1; no clear D. The CDR3 extends over 15 amino acids. V shed 3 bases and J shed 0 bases, with 11 bases lying between them. Germline values: CDR1 LGHNA, CDR2 YSLEER. CDR3 in amino acids: CASSHRPGLNTEAFF. The CDR3 region has the DNA TGCGCCAGCAGCCACCGGCCGGGTTTGAACACTGAAGCTTTCTTT.

The J gene is TRBJ1-1, the V gene TRBV19, with D perhaps TRBD1 (5 bases). V was pared by 6 bases and J by 3 bases, with 14 bases between. The CDR3 contains 14 residues. Looked up from germline, CDR1 is LNHDA and CDR2 is SQIVND (reference sequence). The CDR3 region has the DNA TGTGCCAGTAGCCACAGGCTCCAGTACACTGAAGCTTTCTTT. Translating gives CASSHRLQYTEAFF.

Notes on this clone: Other DNA sequences from this sample encode an identical CDR3 as well. The chain carries TRBV7-3 and TRBJ2-2; D is unclear. Per germline, CDR1 SGHTA and CDR2 FQGTGA. This CDR3 has 13 amino acids. Trimming pared 1 base from V and 4 bases from J, leaving 4 bases between. The CDR3 loop is CASSLIGTGELFF. CDR3 bases: TGTGCCAGCAGCTTAATCGGCACCGGGGAGCTGTTTTTT.

The chain is built from TRBV28 and TRBJ2-6; D possibly matches TRBD1 or TRBD2 (5 bases each). Germline CDR1 and CDR2: MDHEN and SYDVKM. V was trimmed by 7 bases and J by 3 bases, leaving 16 bases between them. The length of the CDR3 is 16 residues. The CDR3 spells CASNPGSEDGANVLTF. DNA of the CDR3: TGTGCCAGCAACCCAGGGAGTGAGGATGGGGCCAACGTCCTGACTTTC.

This chain links TRBV5-3 with TRBJ1-6; unclear D gene. TRBV5-3 carries the ORF label, with uncertain function. Trimming cost V 0 bases and J 10 bases, with 5 bases left between them. This CDR3 is 12 amino acids long. The CDR3 region is CARSLEGSPLHF. Here the CDR3 DNA reads TGTGCCAGAAGCTTGGAAGGATCACCCCTCCACTTT.

The V call is TRBV7-6, the J call TRBJ2-1, with D possibly matching TRBD2 (5 bases). V was clipped by 4 bases and J by 0 bases, with 13 bases between them. Germline lookup yields CDR1 SGHVS and CDR2 FNYEAQ. The CDR3 is 16 residues long. CDR3 protein: CASSSQDGISYNEQFF. The CDR3 DNA follows: TGTGCCAGCAGCTCGCAGGACGGGATCTCCTACAATGAGCAGTTCTTC.